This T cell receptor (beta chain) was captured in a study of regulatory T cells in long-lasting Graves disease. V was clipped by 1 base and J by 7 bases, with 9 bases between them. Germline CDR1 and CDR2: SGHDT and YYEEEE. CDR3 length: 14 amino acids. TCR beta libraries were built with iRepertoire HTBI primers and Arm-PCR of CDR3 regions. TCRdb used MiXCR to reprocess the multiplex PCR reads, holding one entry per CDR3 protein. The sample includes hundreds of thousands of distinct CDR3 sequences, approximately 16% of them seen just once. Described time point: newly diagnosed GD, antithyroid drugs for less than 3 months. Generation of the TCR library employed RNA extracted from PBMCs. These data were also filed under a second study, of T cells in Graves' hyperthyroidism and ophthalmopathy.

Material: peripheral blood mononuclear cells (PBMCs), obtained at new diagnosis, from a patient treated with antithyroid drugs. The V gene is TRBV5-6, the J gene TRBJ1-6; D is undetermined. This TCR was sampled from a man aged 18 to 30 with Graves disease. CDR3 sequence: CASSLWEANSPLHF. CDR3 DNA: TGTGCCAGCAGCTTGTGGGAAGCCAATTCACCCCTCCACTTT.